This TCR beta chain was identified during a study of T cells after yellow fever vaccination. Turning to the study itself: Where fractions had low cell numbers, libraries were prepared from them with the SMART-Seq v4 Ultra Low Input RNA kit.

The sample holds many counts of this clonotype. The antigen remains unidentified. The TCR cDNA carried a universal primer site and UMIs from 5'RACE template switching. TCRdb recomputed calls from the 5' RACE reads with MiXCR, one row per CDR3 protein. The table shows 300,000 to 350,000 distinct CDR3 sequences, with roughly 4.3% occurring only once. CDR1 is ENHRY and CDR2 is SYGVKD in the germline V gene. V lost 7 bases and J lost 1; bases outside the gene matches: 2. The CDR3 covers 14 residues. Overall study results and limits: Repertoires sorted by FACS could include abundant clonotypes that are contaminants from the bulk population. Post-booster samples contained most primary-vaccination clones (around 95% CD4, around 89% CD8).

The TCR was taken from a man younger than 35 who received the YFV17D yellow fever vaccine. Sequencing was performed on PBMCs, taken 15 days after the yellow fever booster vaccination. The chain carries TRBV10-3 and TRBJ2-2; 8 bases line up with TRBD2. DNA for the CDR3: TGTGCCATCACCGCGGGGGGGAACACCGGGGAGCTGTTTTTT. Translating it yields CAITAGGNTGELFF.